These 11 T cell receptor beta chains were all obtained from the same sample, sequenced in a study of blood T cells in healthy people across ages. A sample-barcoded 5' primer and a J-beta primer mix were used in a second PCR of about 7 to 12 cycles. TCRdb fed the 5' RACE reads into MiXCR, producing one record per CDR3 protein. The sample lists around 1,500,000 distinct CDR3 sequences; roughly 40% were seen once. The sequenced sample was blood. All receptors come from a woman under 30 in good health.

CDR3 loop: CASGSNSGNEQYF. The CDR3 coding sequence is TGTGCCAGCGGGAGTAACTCGGGCAATGAGCAGTACTTC. The V and J genes are TRBV2 and TRBJ2-5; TRBD2 might be the D (5 bases). The germline V gene has CDR1 SNHLY and CDR2 FYNNEI. The V end was cut by 8 bases, the J end by 11 bases, with 21 bases between. The CDR3 has 13 amino acids.

This clonotype was recorded a few times. The chain recombines TRBV20-1 with TRBJ2-1; 10 bases map to TRBD2. The DNA end lines up better with TRBJ2-7; the J call may be wrong. Per the germline V gene, CDR1 is DFQATT and CDR2 is SNEGSKA (reference sequence). This CDR3 is built from 14 residues. As DNA, the CDR3 is TGCAGTGCCCCTAGCGGGGGCGCCTACAATGAGCAGTACTTC. Residues: CSAPSGGAYNEQYF.

This CDR3 reads CASSRRAYRDRGGFTF. The DNA of the CDR3 is TGTGCCAGCAGTCGCCGCGCCTACCGGGACAGGGGAGGGTTCACCTTC. The rearrangement links TRBV12-3 or TRBV12-4 to TRBJ1-2; 10 nucleotides line up with TRBD1. Unmatched junction bases numbered 19, after V lost 5 bases and J lost 13 bases. The CDR3 length is 16 residues.

This chain uses TRBV5-1 with TRBJ2-1; perhaps TRBD2 as D (5 bases). Trimming took 2 bases from V and 0 from J, leaving 9 bases between them. This CDR3 spans 15 amino acids. Per the germline V gene, CDR1 is SGHRS and CDR2 is YFSETQ. The CDR3, as DNA: TGCGCCAGCAGCTTAGCGGAGCCCTCCTACAATGAGCAGTTCTTC. Protein sequence: CASSLAEPSYNEQFF.

The chain couples TRBV5-1 to TRBJ1-2, with TRBD1 matching over 7 bases. This CDR3 is 14 amino acids long. CDR1 and CDR2 from the germline V gene are SGHRS and YFSETQ. The V gene end was trimmed by 6 bases and the J gene end by 2 bases; junction bases not matched to a gene: 7. The CDR3 is CASTLTTGNYGYTF. In DNA form, the CDR3 reads TGCGCCAGCACCCTTACGACAGGGAACTATGGCTACACCTTC.

The V gene is TRBV7-3, the J gene TRBJ2-7; D unresolved. This CDR3 comprises 13 residues. The germline gives CDR1 SGHTA, CDR2 FQGTGA. Trimming pared 4 bases from V and 7 bases from J, leaving 14 bases between. The CDR3 reads CASSSAKGREQYF. The CDR3 nucleotides read TGTGCCAGCAGCTCAGCCAAAGGACGGGAGCAGTACTTC.

This chain uses TRBV6-2 or TRBV6-3 with TRBJ2-7; possibly TRBD2 for D (5 bases). This CDR3 has 15 amino acids. Trimming left V 6 bases short and J 2 bases short, with 17 bases between. Per the germline V gene, CDR1 is MNHEY and CDR2 is SVGEGT. The CDR3: CASSQPSQLAYEQYF. The CDR3 region has the DNA TGTGCCAGCAGCCAACCTAGCCAGCTAGCCTACGAGCAGTACTTC.

This clonotype has more than one count but fewer than ten. This rearrangement joins TRBV20-1 to TRBJ2-1; 13 positions agree with TRBD2. Germline CDR1 reads DFQATT; CDR2 reads SNEGSKA (reference sequence). The CDR3 length is 14 residues. Trimming cost V 5 bases and J 13 bases; bases outside gene matches: 11. CDR3 DNA sequence: TGCAGTGCTTTCTCCTTGACTAGCGGGAGGCCTCAGTTCTTC. It encodes CSAFSLTSGRPQFF.

The V gene is TRBV4-1, the J gene TRBJ2-1; 7 bases match TRBD2. Germline values: CDR1 MGHRA, CDR2 YSYEKL. The CDR3 totals 16 residues. The junction had 8 bases not matched to a gene; V was cut back by 0 bases and J by 6 bases. The CDR3 sequence: CASSQDVGLAANEQFF. CDR3 in DNA: TGCGCCAGCAGCCAAGATGTCGGGCTAGCGGCCAATGAGCAGTTCTTC.

The V call is TRBV7-3, the J call TRBJ2-1; 9 bases fit TRBD1. The CDR3 totals 14 residues. V lost 6 bases, J lost 7 bases, and 7 bases stayed unmatched. Germline V lookup: CDR1 SGHTA, CDR2 FQGTGA. CDR3 sequence reads: CASRSGTGINEQFF. CDR3 sequence (DNA): TGTGCCAGCAGGTCCGGGACAGGGATTAATGAGCAGTTCTTC.

Here the CDR3 reads CASSLERNEQYF. CDR3 nucleotide sequence: TGTGCCAGCAGCTTAGAGCGCAATGAGCAGTACTTC. The genes are TRBV4-2 and TRBJ2-1; no firm D call. The end of the DNA aligns better with TRBJ2-7, so the J call may be wrong. Germline CDR1 LGHNA, CDR2 YNFKEQ. The CDR3 loop spans 12 amino acids.